This TCR beta chain is drawn from a study of T cells after yellow fever vaccination. Background on the study: The SMART-Seq v4 Ultra Low Input method served to prepare the low-cell-number fractions. Study-level findings and limits: Relatively few clonotypes were ones that appeared in both CD4 and CD8 compartments. Most clones from primary vaccination were detected again post-booster (about 96% CD4, around 88% CD8).

Trimming left V 1 base short and J 5 bases short, with 11 bases between. Germline-derived CDR1 and CDR2 are DFQATT and SNEGSKA (reference sequence). This CDR3 contains 14 residues. Of note for this clonotype: What it binds is not known.

Synthesis of TCR cDNA relied on 5'RACE template switching, which attached a universal primer site and UMIs. TCRdb passed the 5' RACE reads through MiXCR, listing each CDR3 protein once. This table holds some 500,000 distinct CDR3 sequences, 13% found once. This sequence joins TRBV20-1 and TRBJ1-4, with D unclear. The sequence was collected from a man in his thirties or forties who received the YFV17D yellow fever vaccine. The sequencing here drew on PBMCs, taken on the day of the yellow fever booster vaccination. The CDR3 DNA reads TGCAGTGCTAGAGTCATTGAATTCAATGAAAAACTGTTTTTT. Protein: CSARVIEFNEKLFF.